This T cell receptor (beta chain) was documented in a study of blood T cell repertoires in COVID-19. This clone occurred once. The table came from immunoSEQ multiplex PCR; TCRdb's copy has only in-frame clones and leaves some out. This table holds 80,000 to 95,000 clones, over 65% found once. The V and J ends lost 8 bases and 0 bases respectively, with 11 bases between them. This CDR3 is 14 amino acids long. In germline, CDR1 is KGHSH, CDR2 LQKENI. The clonotype comes from a woman aged 65 to 85 with acute or convalescent COVID-19. This chain uses TRBV18 with TRBJ1-5; the D is unclear. Sequencing was performed on peripheral blood. CDR3: CASRTDYSNQPQHF. For the CDR3, the DNA is TGTGCCAGCCGGACGGACTATAGCAATCAGCCCCAGCATTTT. Combining the CDR3 with reference TRBV18 and TRBJ1-5 gives the whole variable domain NAGVMQNPRHLVRRRGQEARLRCSPMKGHSHVYWYRQLPEEGLKFMVYLQKENIIDESGMPKERFSAEFPKEGPSILRIQQVVRGDSAAYFCASRTDYSNQPQHFGDGTRLSIL.